This TCR beta chain derives from a study of brain metastases from non-small cell lung cancer. Assay used: immunoSEQ multiplex PCR; TCRdb lists only in-frame clones, some missing. The sample lists 1,000 or so clones; approximately 85% were seen once. Germline V lookup: CDR1 SGHRS, CDR2 YFSETQ. This CDR3 comprises 13 residues. Trimming removed 2 bases at V and 5 bases at J, with 8 bases between. The genes are TRBV5-1 and TRBJ2-1; D uncertain. This sequence originates from a donor older than 35 with non-small cell lung cancer. Source material: tumor-adjacent normal tissue. The chain's CDR3 is CASSLRQNNEQFF. DNA for the CDR3: TGCGCCAGCAGCTTAAGGCAGAACAATGAGCAGTTCTTC.